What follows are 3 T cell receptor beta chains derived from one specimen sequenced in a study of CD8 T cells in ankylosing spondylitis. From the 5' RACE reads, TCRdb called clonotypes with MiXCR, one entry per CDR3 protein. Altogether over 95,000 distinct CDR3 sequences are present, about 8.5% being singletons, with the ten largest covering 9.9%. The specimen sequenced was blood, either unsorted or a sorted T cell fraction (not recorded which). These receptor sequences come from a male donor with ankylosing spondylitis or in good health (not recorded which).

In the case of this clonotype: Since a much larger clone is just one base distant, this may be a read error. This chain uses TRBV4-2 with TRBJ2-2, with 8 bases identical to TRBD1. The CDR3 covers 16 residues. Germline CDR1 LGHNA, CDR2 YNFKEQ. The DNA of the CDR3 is TGTGCCAGCAGCCAAAAGGACAGGGCTGGCACCGGGGAGCTGTATTTT. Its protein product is CASSQKDRAGTGELYF.

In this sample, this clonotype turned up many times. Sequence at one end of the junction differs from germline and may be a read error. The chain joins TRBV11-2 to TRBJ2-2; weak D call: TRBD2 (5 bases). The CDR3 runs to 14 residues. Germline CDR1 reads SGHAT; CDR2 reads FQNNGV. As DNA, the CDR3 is TGTGCCAGCAGCCTAGACCCGCGGGCGGGGGAGCTGTTTTTT. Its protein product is CASSLDPRAGELFF.

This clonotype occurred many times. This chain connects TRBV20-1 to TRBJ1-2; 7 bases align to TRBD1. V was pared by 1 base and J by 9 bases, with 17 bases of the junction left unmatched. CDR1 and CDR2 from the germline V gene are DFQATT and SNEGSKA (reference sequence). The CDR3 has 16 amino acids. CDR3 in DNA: TGCAGTGCTAGAGGGGGACAGTCGATCGGTGCTTGGAGCTACACCTTC. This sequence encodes CSARGGQSIGAWSYTF.